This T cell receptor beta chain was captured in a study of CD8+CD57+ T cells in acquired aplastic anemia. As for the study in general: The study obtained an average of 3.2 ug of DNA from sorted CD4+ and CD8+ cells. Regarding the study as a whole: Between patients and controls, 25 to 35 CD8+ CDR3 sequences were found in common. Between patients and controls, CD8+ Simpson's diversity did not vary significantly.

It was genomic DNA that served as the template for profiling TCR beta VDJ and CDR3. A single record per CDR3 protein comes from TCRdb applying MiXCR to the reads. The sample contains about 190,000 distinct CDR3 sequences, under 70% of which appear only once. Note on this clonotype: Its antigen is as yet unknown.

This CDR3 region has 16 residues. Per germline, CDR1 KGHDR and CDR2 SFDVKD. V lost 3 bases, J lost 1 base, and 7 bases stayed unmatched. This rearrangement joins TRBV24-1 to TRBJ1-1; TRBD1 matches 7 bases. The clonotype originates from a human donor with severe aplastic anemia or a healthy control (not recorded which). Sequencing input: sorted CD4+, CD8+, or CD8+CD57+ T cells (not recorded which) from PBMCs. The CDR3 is CATSDPRQGQNTEAFF. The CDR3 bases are TGTGCCACCAGTGATCCTAGACAGGGTCAGAACACTGAAGCTTTCTTT.